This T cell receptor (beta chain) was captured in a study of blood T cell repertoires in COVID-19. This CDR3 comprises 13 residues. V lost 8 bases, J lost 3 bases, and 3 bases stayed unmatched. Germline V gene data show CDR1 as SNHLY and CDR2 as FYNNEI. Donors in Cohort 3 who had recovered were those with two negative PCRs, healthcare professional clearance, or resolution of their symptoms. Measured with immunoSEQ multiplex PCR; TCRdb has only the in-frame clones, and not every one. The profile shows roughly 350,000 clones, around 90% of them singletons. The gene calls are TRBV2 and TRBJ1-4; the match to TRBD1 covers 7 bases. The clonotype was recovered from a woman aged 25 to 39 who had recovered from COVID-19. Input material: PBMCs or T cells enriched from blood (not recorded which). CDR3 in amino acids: CASGDRPNEKLFF. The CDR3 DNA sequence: TGTGCCAGCGGGGACAGACCTAATGAAAAACTGTTTTTT.